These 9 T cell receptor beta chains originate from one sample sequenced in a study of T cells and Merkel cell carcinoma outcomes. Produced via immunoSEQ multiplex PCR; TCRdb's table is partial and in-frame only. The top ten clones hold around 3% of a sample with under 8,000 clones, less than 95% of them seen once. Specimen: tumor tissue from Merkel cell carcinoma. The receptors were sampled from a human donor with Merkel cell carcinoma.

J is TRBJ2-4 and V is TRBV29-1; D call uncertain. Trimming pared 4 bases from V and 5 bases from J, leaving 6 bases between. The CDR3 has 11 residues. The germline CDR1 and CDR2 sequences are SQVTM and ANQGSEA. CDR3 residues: CSVGIQNIQYF. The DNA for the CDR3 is TGCAGCGTTGGCATACAAAACATTCAGTACTTC.

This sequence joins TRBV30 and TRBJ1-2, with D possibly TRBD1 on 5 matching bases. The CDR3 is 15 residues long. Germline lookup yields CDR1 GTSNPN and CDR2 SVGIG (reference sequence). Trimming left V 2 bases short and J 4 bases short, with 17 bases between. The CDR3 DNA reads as TGTGCCTGGAGTACCCCCAGGGATGGAGGCTATGGCTACACCTTC. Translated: CAWSTPRDGGYGYTF. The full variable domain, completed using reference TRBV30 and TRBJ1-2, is SQTIHQWPATLVQPVGSPLSLECTVEGTSNPNLYWYRQAAGRGLQLLFYSVGIGQISSEVPQNLSASRPQDRQFILSSKKLLLSDSGFYLCAWSTPRDGGYGYTFGSGTRLTVV.

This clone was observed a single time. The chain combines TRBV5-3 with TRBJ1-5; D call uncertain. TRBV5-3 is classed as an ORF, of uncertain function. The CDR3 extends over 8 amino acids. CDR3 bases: TGTGTTAGGCAGCCCCAGCATTTT. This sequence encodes CVRQPQHF.

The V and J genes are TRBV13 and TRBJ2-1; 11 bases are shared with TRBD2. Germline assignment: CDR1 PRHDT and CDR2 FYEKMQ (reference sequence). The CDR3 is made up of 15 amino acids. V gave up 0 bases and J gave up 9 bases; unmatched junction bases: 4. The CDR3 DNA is TGTGCCAGCAGCTTAGGACTAGCGGGGGCTATTGAGCAGTTCTTC. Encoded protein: CASSLGLAGAIEQFF.

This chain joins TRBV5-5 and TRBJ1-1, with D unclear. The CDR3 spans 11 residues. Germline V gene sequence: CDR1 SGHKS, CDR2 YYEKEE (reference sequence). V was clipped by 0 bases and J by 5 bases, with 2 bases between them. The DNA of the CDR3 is TGTGCCAGCAGCTTGGTAACTGAAGCTTTCTTT. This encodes CASSLVTEAFF.

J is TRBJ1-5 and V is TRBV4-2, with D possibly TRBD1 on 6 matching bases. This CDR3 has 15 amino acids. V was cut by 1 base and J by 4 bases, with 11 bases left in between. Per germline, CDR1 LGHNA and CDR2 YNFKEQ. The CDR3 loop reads CASSQAHRDNQPQHF. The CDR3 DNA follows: TGTGCCAGCAGCCAAGCCCACAGGGATAATCAGCCCCAGCATTTT.

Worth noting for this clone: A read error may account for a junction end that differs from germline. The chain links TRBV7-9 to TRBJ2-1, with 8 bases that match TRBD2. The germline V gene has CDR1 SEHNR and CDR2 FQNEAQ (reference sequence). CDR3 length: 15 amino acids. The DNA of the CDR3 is TGTGTCAGCAGCCCGGGAGGGCGGGACTACAATGAGCAGTTCTTC. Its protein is CVSSPGGRDYNEQFF.

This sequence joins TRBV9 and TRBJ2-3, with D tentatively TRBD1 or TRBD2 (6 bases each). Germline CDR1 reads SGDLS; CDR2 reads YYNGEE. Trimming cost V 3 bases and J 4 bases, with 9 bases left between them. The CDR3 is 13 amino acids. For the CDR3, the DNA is TGTGCCAGCAGCGCCGGGGGCGCAGATACGCAGTATTTT. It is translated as CASSAGGADTQYF. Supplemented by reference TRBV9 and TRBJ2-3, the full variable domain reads DSGVTQTPKHLITATGQRVTLRCSPRSGDLSVYWYQQSLDQGLQFLIQYYNGEERAKGNILERFSAQQFPDLHSELNLSSLELGDSALYFCASSAGGADTQYFGPGTRLTVL.

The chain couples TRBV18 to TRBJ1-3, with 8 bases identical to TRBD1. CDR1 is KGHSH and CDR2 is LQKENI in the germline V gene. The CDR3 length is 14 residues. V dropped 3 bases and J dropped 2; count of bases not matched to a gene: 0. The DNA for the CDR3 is TGTGCCAGCTCACCGGACAGGGCTGGAAACACCATATATTTT. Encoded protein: CASSPDRAGNTIYF.